A selection of T cell receptor beta chains follows, all from one sample in a study of human T cells and chemical hapten exposure. TCRdb recomputed calls from the RACE reads with MiXCR, one row per CDR3 protein. The sample includes 340,000 or so distinct CDR3 sequences, around 7% of them seen just once. Sequences were derived from whole blood, sampled in connection with sensitization to the hapten diphenylcyclopropenone (DPC). The source is a woman aged 18-29 years with alopecia areata. Some clones in this sample may be carry-over from other donors' samples. Both conserved end residues are part of each CDR3.

TRBV24-1,TRBJ2-3,CATSDRTTDTQYF
TRBV2,TRBJ1-1,CASTGQGEITTEAFF
TRBV29-1,TRBJ2-1,CSVGPPSGGLWNEQFF
TRBV6-6,TRBJ2-3,CASSDTDTQYF
TRBV5-1,TRBJ2-4,CASSPGTSENIQYF
TRBV20-1,TRBJ1-4,CSGATGGEGEKLFF
TRBV7-8,TRBJ2-3,CASSPLYTDTQYF
TRBV4-3,TRBJ2-6,CASSQGEGGASGANVLTF
TRBV12-3/TRBV12-4,TRBJ2-7,CASSPLVTGYEQYF
TRBV27,TRBJ1-1,CASSSWTGKDEAFF